A selection of T cell receptor beta chains follows, all from one sample in a study of T cells in Graves' hyperthyroidism and ophthalmopathy. TCRdb itself ran the multiplex PCR reads through MiXCR, one entry per CDR3 protein. The sample yields 300,000 to 400,000 distinct CDR3 sequences, approximately 22% seen once. The sequenced sample was blood. These receptors were obtained from a woman in her fifties or sixties with Graves' hyperthyroidism. Both conserved end residues are part of each CDR3. D genes are given only for firm matches. Part of the rows lack a size; the others show once, few, many or a class for expanded clones.

CASRVTGGTHEQYF,TGTGCCAGCAGGGTGACAGGGGGAACCCACGAGCAGTACTTC,TRBD1,TRBV6-1,TRBJ2-7,-
CASSSPGQVEILGETQYF,TGTGCCAGCAGTTCCCCGGGACAGGTTGAAATCCTGGGGGAGACCCAGTACTTC,TRBD1,TRBV28,TRBJ2-5,-
CASRNREVKDTGELFF,TGTGCCAGCAGAAACAGGGAGGTGAAGGACACCGGGGAGCTGTTTTTT,-,TRBV13,TRBJ2-2,many
CAGSIIDNPNQPQHF,TGTGCCGGTAGTATAATAGACAACCCCAATCAGCCCCAGCATTTT,-,TRBV19,TRBJ1-5,-
CASSLDSAYNSPLHF,TGCGCCAGCAGCCTAGACAGCGCGTATAATTCACCCCTCCACTTT,-,TRBV5-1,TRBJ1-6,-
CASSDDREAYGNEQFF,TGTGCCAGCAGCGACGACAGGGAGGCCTATGGGAATGAGCAGTTCTTC,-,TRBV9,TRBJ2-1,few
CASRAGLRGANVLTF,TGTGCCAGCAGGGCCGGACTGAGGGGGGCCAACGTCCTGACTTTC,-,TRBV6-1,TRBJ2-6,-
CASSRRTGENTGELFF,TGTGCCAGCAGTCGTCGGACAGGGGAAAACACCGGGGAGCTGTTTTTT,TRBD1,TRBV2,TRBJ2-2,-
CASSFNTGGNYGYTF,TGTGCCAGCAGTTTCAATACAGGGGGGAACTATGGCTACACCTTC,TRBD1,TRBV28,TRBJ1-2,many
CASSLKNEQYF,TGCGCCAGCAGCCTTAAGAACGAGCAGTACTTC,-,TRBV5-1,TRBJ2-7,many
CASSFGFSGSTDTQYF,TGCGCCAGCAGCTTCGGGTTCAGTGGGAGCACAGATACGCAGTATTTT,-,TRBV5-1,TRBJ2-3,many
CASSFEGFNYGYTF,TGTGCCAGCAGTTTCGAAGGGTTTAACTATGGCTACACCTTC,-,TRBV28,TRBJ1-2,many
CASSPSGQVSGNTIYF,TGTGCCAGCAGTCCATCGGGACAGGTCTCTGGAAACACCATATATTTT,TRBD1,TRBV28,TRBJ1-3,many
CASSLGGQANYGYTF,TGCGCCAGCAGCTTGGGGGGACAGGCTAACTATGGCTACACCTTC,TRBD1,TRBV5-1,TRBJ1-2,-
CASSYSSGPSQKLFF,TGTGCCAGCAGTTACTCGTCCGGGCCATCCCAGAAACTGTTTTTT,-,TRBV6-6,TRBJ1-4,many
CASSLGTSGGNEQFF,TGTGCCAGCAGCTTAGGTACTAGCGGTGGAAATGAGCAGTTCTTC,TRBD2,TRBV11-3,TRBJ2-1,many
CSATGRQGRNNEQFF,TGCAGTGCTACAGGGAGACAGGGGCGGAACAATGAGCAGTTCTTC,TRBD1,TRBV20-1,TRBJ2-1,many
CASSQYPGTGGVNEKLFF,TGTGCCAGCAGCCAATATCCCGGGACAGGGGGCGTTAATGAAAAACTGTTTTTT,TRBD1,TRBV3-1,TRBJ1-4,many
CASSLGGGQSGEQFF,TGTGCTAGCAGCTTAGGCGGGGGGCAGTCTGGGGAGCAGTTCTTC,TRBD2,TRBV7-7,TRBJ2-1,-
CASSSPYEQYF,TGTGCCAGCAGTTCCCCCTACGAGCAGTACTTC,-,TRBV5-1,TRBJ2-7,many
CATSDHDSYGYTF,TGTGCCACCAGTGACCACGACAGCTATGGCTACACCTTC,-,TRBV24-1,TRBJ1-2,-
CSVWTGIYEQYF,TGCAGCGTTTGGACAGGGATATACGAGCAGTACTTC,TRBD1,TRBV29-1,TRBJ2-7,-
CASSDRAGYTF,TGTGCCAGCAGCGACCGGGCCGGCTACACCTTC,-,TRBV28,TRBJ1-2,many
CSAGQAYEQYF,TGCAGTGCTGGCCAGGCCTACGAGCAGTACTTC,-,TRBV20-1,TRBJ2-7,many
CASGAGPAAQHF,TGTGCCAGCGGCGCAGGGCCGGCAGCCCAGCATTTT,-,TRBV28,TRBJ1-5,many
CAISSSYEQYF,TGTGCCATCAGTAGCTCCTACGAGCAGTACTTC,-,TRBV10-3,TRBJ2-7,many
CASRAGSYTDTQYF,TGTGCCAGCAGAGCGGGGTCTTACACAGATACGCAGTATTTT,TRBD2,TRBV2,TRBJ2-3,many
CATSTGLNTEAFF,TGTGCCACCAGCACGGGACTGAACACTGAAGCTTTCTTT,-,TRBV28,TRBJ1-1,-
CASRPDSISGNTIYF,TGTGCCAGCAGACCTGACAGTATCTCTGGAAACACCATATATTTT,-,TRBV28,TRBJ1-3,-
CSVGRVISYNEQYF,TGCAGCGTTGGTAGGGTCATATCCTACAATGAGCAGTACTTC,-,TRBV29-1,TRBJ2-7,-
CANSRYGTTGNSPLHF,TGTGCCAACAGCCGATATGGGACCACGGGTAATTCACCCCTCCACTTT,-,TRBV7-9,TRBJ1-6,few
CASRRTGDTEAFF,TGTGCCAGCAGAAGGACAGGGGACACTGAAGCTTTCTTT,TRBD1,TRBV28,TRBJ1-1,-
CASSPLGGYGYTF,TGTGCCAGCAGTCCCCTCGGCGGCTATGGCTACACCTTC,-,TRBV28,TRBJ1-2,many
CASGETGATNEKLFF,TGTGCCAGCGGTGAGACAGGCGCAACTAATGAAAAACTGTTTTTT,-,TRBV2,TRBJ1-4,few
CASSLQGGGTEAFF,TGTGCCAGCAGCTTGCAAGGGGGCGGGACTGAAGCTTTCTTT,TRBD1,TRBV5-5,TRBJ1-1,many
CSASSGTGYNQPQHF,TGCAGTGCTAGTTCAGGGACAGGGTACAATCAGCCCCAGCATTTT,TRBD1,TRBV20-1,TRBJ1-5,many
CATSRVTGATNEKLFF,TGTGCCACCAGCAGAGTGACAGGGGCAACTAATGAAAAACTGTTTTTT,TRBD1,TRBV15,TRBJ1-4,many
CASSEAGNTQYF,TGTGCCAGCAGTGAAGCGGGGAATACGCAGTATTTT,-,TRBV6-1,TRBJ2-3,few
CASSSLLNEQFF,TGTGCCAGCAGCTCACTTCTCAATGAGCAGTTCTTC,-,TRBV5-5,TRBJ2-1,-
CASSFTGVSYEQYF,TGTGCCAGCAGTTTCACGGGGGTCTCCTACGAGCAGTACTTC,-,TRBV27,TRBJ2-7,many
CAYTRHGQGLDGYTF,TGTGCCTACACCCGCCATGGACAGGGCTTAGATGGCTACACCTTC,TRBD1,TRBV30,TRBJ1-2,many
CASSLQGSQPQHF,TGTGCCAGCAGCCTACAGGGGAGTCAGCCCCAGCATTTT,TRBD1,TRBV28,TRBJ1-5,many
CASSGGQTYEQYF,TGTGCCAGCAGTGGGGGACAGACCTACGAGCAGTACTTC,TRBD1,TRBV2,TRBJ2-7,many
CASSSRGGTGELFF,TGTGCCAGCAGCTCGCGCGGGGGCACCGGGGAGCTGTTTTTT,TRBD2,TRBV4-2,TRBJ2-2,-
CASSSPGQGTGELFF,TGTGCCAGTAGTTCCCCGGGACAGGGGACCGGGGAGCTGTTTTTT,TRBD1,TRBV19,TRBJ2-2,-
CASSVAVGGSGANVLTF,TGTGCCAGCAGCGTAGCTGTGGGGGGCTCTGGGGCCAACGTCCTGACTTTC,-,TRBV9,TRBJ2-6,-
CASSPRDRGHTDTQYF,TGTGCCAGCAGTCCCCGCGACAGGGGGCACACAGATACGCAGTATTTT,TRBD1,TRBV27,TRBJ2-3,many